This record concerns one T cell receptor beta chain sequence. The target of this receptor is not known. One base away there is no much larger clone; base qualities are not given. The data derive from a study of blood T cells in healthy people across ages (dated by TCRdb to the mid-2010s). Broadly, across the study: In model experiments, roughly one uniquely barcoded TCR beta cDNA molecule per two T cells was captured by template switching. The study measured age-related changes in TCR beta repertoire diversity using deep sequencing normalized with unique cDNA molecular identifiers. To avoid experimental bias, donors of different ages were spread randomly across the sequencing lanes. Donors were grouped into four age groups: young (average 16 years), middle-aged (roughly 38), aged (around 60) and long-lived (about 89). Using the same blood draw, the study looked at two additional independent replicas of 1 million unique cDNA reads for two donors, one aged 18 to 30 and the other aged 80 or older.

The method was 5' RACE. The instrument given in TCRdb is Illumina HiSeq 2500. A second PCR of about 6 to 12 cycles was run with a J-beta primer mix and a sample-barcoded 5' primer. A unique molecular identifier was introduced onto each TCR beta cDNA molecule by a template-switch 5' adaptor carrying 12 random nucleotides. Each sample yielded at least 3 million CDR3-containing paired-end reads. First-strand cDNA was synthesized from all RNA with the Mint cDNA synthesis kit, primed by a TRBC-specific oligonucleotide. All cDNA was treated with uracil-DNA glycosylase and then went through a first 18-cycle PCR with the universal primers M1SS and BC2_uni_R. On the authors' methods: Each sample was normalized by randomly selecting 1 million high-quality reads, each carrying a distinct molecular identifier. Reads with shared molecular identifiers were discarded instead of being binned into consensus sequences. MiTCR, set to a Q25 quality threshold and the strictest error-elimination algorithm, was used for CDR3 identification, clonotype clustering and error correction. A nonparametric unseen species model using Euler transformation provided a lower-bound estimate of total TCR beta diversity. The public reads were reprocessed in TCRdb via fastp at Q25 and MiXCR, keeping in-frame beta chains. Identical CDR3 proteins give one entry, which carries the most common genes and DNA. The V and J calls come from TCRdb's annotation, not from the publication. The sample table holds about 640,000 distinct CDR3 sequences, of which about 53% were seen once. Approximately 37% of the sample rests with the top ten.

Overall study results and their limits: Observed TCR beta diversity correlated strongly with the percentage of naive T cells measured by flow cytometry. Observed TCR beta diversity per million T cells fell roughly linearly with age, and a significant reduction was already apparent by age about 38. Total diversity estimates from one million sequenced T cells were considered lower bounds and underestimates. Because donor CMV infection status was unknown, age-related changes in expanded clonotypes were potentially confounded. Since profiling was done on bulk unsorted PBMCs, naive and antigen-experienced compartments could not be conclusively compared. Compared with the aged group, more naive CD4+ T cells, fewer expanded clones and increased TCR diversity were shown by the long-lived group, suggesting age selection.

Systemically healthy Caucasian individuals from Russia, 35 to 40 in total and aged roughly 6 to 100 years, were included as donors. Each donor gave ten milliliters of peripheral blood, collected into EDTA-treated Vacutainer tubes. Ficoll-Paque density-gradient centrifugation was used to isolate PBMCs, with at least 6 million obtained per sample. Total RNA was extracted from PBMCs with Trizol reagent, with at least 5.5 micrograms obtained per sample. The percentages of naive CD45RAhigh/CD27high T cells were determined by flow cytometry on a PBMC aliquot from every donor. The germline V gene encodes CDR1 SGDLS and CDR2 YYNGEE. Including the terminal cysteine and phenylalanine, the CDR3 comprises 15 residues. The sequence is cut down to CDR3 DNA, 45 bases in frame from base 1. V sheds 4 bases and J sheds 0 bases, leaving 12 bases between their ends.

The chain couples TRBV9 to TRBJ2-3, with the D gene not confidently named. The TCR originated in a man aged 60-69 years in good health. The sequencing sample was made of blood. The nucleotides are TGTGCCAGCAGCCTGGAACTGTTTAGCACAGATACGCAGTATTTT. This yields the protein CASSLELFSTDTQYF.